This entry features one TCR beta chain sequence. This clone was detected only once. Its binding antigen is unknown. Nothing much larger sits one base from this clone, and base qualities are not available. The library was generated by the immunoSEQ multiplex PCR assay. A mixture of 60 forward primers for TCR Vbeta segments and 13 reverse primers for TCR Jbeta segments was used in the multiplex PCR. Amplification of the CDR3 region of rearranged TCR beta genes was performed with a multiplex PCR assay on genomic DNA. On the Illumina HiSeq System, the amplified TCR beta libraries were sequenced as 87-base-pair reads. As for how the authors treated the data: A later analysis counted 65 million to 90 million unique TCR beta chains across the 670 or so repertoires, and 10 million to 11 million of these chains were shared by at least two donors. Raw reads were error-corrected and collapsed into unique sequences by a nearest-neighbor algorithm in which closely related sequences were merged to remove PCR and sequencing errors. CDR3 sequences were aligned to IMGT reference sequences to assign V, D and J gene segments. For a sequence to be retained, at least a six-nucleotide match to both a V gene segment and a J gene segment was required. A rearrangement counted as productive if the CDR3 had no stop codons and remained in frame with V and J, and every other rearrangement counted as non-productive. CDR3 was defined according to IMGT convention as the region running from the second conserved V-encoded cysteine to the conserved J-encoded phenylalanine. The earlier analysis of roughly 590 of the donors excluded sequences that lacked an unambiguous match to a single V gene segment. An earlier analysis of 500 to 600 of the donors classified V segments as functional when productive rearrangements were above 56.7% and as segregating when the standard deviation between donors was above 5%. A statistical classification framework was developed to diagnose cytomegalovirus status using the catalog of TCR beta chain sequences. V and J gene assignment, in a later analysis, came from comparing TCR nucleotide sequences with IMGT/GENE-DB human TR gene sequences. The TCRdist pipeline was used in a later analysis to assign CDR3 sequences and most-parsimonious VDJ recombination scenarios. A later analysis defined each TCR beta chain by its CDR3 amino acid sequence plus V-gene family, and excluded reads lacking a unique V-gene family. As a way to deal with suspected cross-contamination and a sequencing artifact, a later analysis dropped 450 to 600 nucleotide sequences that were highly shared and had low generation probability. In a later analysis, a clonal expansion index was calculated for each public chain from normalized within-repertoire ranks of inferred template counts. In a later analysis, generation probabilities were computed using a VDJ recombination model fitted to out-of-frame rearrangements, and the results were checked against IGoR. A later analysis scored TCR-TCR, TCR-HLA and TCR-CMV co-occurrence with hypergeometric tests, applying a repertoire-size bias correction to TCR pairs. In a later analysis, false discovery rates were estimated by permuting HLA or CMV assignments 20 times. In a later analysis, co-occurring TCRs were grouped with DBSCAN, and TCRdist sequence similarity was added when clustering was performed within HLA-allele-positive subsets. Co-occurrence clustering excluded repertoires with fewer than 30,000 or more than 120,000 public chains, plus five with anomalous nucleotide sharing. Imported from immuneACCESS, the table was reduced by TCRdb to in-frame sequences with V and J called. These copies leave out some clones; in studies compared against another copy, an unresolved V gene accounts for under half, and the cause of the remainder is not known. V and J calls and clone size follow that table, whereas D and trimming were derived from the DNA. The sample profile shows roughly 150,000 clones; more than 70% of them were found once. The top ten constitute 3.1% of the sample.

This sample was included in a study of cytomegalovirus exposure and HLA in healthy donors (dated by TCRdb to 2017 to 2019). In terms of the full investigation: According to an earlier analysis of 450 to 650 of the donors, about 179 million T cells yielded over 90 million unique TCR beta sequences and 276 Gb of sequence data. The genetic ancestry cluster associated with self-reported Caucasian donors included roughly 84% of the approximately 410 genotyped donors. HLA typing covered class I and class II loci at four-digit resolution. To predict cytomegalovirus infection status, the study brought together high-throughput TCR immunosequencing, statistical association of individual TCRs with disease status, and machine learning. The later analysis used no new phenotypic data to find candidate immune exposures, relying instead on TCR beta sequences and their occurrence across donors. Every repertoire in the discovery cohort had been generated on one and the same sequencing platform. The number of donors typed differed by locus, with 629-630 for A, B, C, DRB1 and DQB1, 522 for DQA1, under 610 for DPA1, and 450 to 480 for DPB1. The T cell repertoires of 550 to 850 subjects were profiled by immunosequencing and related to cytomegalovirus serostatus. A later analysis re-examined previously published TCR beta repertoires from roughly 650 donors and added high-resolution HLA genotyping to investigate patterns of TCR occurrence. In an earlier analysis of 500 to 650 of the donors, high-throughput TCR beta sequencing was used to judge whether each TCR beta V gene segment behaved as functional or pseudogenic. Along with the roughly 700-subject first cohort, a separate validation cohort of over a hundred different subjects was used. In a later genetic analysis, genome-wide SNP genotypes for 398 of the 666 donors were used, and that subset was treated as a discovery cohort. About 5 DR-DQ haplotypes were handled as single units for association and clustering, since linkage in the cohort was strong. Among 300 to 450 genotyped donors of the cohort, an average of around 240,000 unique TCR beta nucleotide sequences were sequenced per donor, 15% to 20% of them non-productive. The aim of the study was to test whether cataloging public T cell receptors could identify signatures of past pathogen exposure. Donor age, sex, ethnicity and CMV serostatus were collected together with the repertoire data. Roughly 300 gigabases of sequencing data and tens of millions of unique TCR sequences were included in an early release covering under 650 HLA-typed donors. The investigation overall reported the following: The presence/absence analyses assumed that sequencing depth was roughly uniform across donors, and that assumption may not be true. A further reported finding was that TCR beta sequences accurately predicted the HLA-A and HLA-B alleles for most subjects in the first cohort. A later genetic analysis reported fewer N-insertions in productive TCRs among donors in an Asian-associated ancestry cluster than the roughly 700-donor mean. In both the original and validation cohorts, the classifier was reported to diagnose cytomegalovirus status with high specificity and sensitivity. The study listed around 160 TCR beta chains as associated with cytomegalovirus. Approximately 16 rarely observed V segments, including chromosome 9 orphons, were excluded from the earlier analysis of some 590 of the donors because counts were too low. The authors suggested that the approach could potentially be generalized to other disease states and immunological phenotypes. In this cohort, only TCR beta chains were sequenced, and detectable features were limited by the absence of alpha or paired-chain data. In a later analysis, HLA-associated TCR beta chains were found to be more clonally expanded and to have lower generation probabilities than equally common non-associated chains. An earlier analysis of several hundred of the donors showed that most TCR beta V segments appeared in productive rearrangements either about 87% or about 30% of the time, which broadly matched IMGT annotations. V-gene and J-gene trimming of TCR beta chains was associated with a missense DCLRE1C variant in a later genetic analysis, and the association was replicated in an independent cohort. A group of highly shared sequence variants was considered likely to be a technical artifact of the sequencing pipeline. In a later analysis, the rate of TCR association differed among HLA loci, with DRB1 alleles having the most associated TCRs and HLA-C alleles having the fewest. The only immune exposure information available for the cohort was CMV serostatus. In vitro tests confirmed that three of the cytomegalovirus-associated TCR beta chains recognize cytomegalovirus antigens. In a later analysis, most CMV-associated TCR beta chains were found to appear HLA-restricted, with HLA associations seemingly driven largely by CMV exposure. In a later analysis, 16,951 TCR beta sequences were associated with specific HLA alleles at a false discovery rate of 0.05. Some IMGT-functional V segments, including TRBV6-2 and TRBV6-3, could not be told apart with the 87-base-pair reads, so those segments were excluded. When HLA alleles, especially DR and DQ, strongly co-occurred, attributing TCR associations to individual alleles was difficult. According to a later analysis, parvovirus B19, influenza, CMV and Epstein-Barr virus appeared linked to several top co-occurrence clusters. HLA typing was unavailable for some donors at each locus, so association tests used only the typed subset. While some public TCRs were present in many individuals, most TCR sequences turned up only very rarely across donors. Correlated functional status among segregating V segments might reflect linkage disequilibrium, but an unknown experimental factor could not be ruled out.

The cohort comprised some 700 healthy bone marrow donors. Cohort members were all nominally healthy when sampled, although unrecorded immune exposures were likely present. The donor was CMV seronegative and belonged to the group of around 350 seronegative cohort members. A peripheral blood sample was provided by each donor, and peripheral blood mononuclear cells were used for TCR beta sequencing. Genomic DNA extraction from the blood cell samples was performed with the Qiagen DNeasy Blood Extraction Kit. Including cysteine and phenylalanine, the CDR3 has 16 amino acids. The retained sequence is limited to the CDR3, 48 bases, with the frame set at the first base. The V end gives up 5 bases and the J end 1 base, leaving 5 bases in the junction not matched to a gene. In the germline V gene (reference sequence), CDR1 corresponds to LNHDA and CDR2 to SQIVND.

Input material: PBMCs. The V and J genes are TRBV19 and TRBJ2-1; the junction holds 10 bases that match TRBD2. This receptor was identified in a male donor in good health and CMV-seronegative. The sequenced DNA: TGTGCCAGTAGTCCGACACTAGCGGGGTCCTACAATGAGCAGTTCTTC. Translated, this is CASSPTLAGSYNEQFF.